The entry that follows covers one TCR beta chain sequence. Profiled with immunoSEQ multiplex PCR; TCRdb holds only in-frame clones, not every one. The sample includes 25,000 to 30,000 clones, over 70% of them seen just once. These data originate in a study of blood T cell repertoires in COVID-19. From germline, CDR1 is KGHSY and CDR2 FQNENV. The CDR3 is 16 residues long. V shed 0 bases, J shed 4 bases, and the junction held 9 bases outside the gene matches. The rearrangement joins TRBV16 to TRBJ2-7; the match to TRBD2 covers 7 bases. Material for sequencing was peripheral blood. The sequence was obtained from an older woman with acute or convalescent COVID-19. The CDR3 here is CASSQSRIAGSYEQYF. The DNA of the CDR3 is TGTGCCAGCAGCCAATCACGAATAGCGGGTTCATACGAGCAGTACTTC.